The 8 T cell receptor beta chains below all came from one sample that was sequenced in a study of blood T cell repertoires in COVID-19. The table came from immunoSEQ multiplex PCR; TCRdb's copy has only in-frame clones and leaves some out. The sample lists around 270,000 clones; approximately 85% were seen once. Sequenced input: peripheral blood. These receptors all come from a human donor with COVID-19, enrolled during active disease. The donor label of this sample is uncertain.

The chain has TRBV30 and TRBJ1-5; D is undetermined. Germline values: CDR1 GTSNPN, CDR2 SVGIG (reference sequence). CDR3 size: 14 residues. V was cut by 0 bases and J by 2 bases, with 8 bases left in between. The CDR3: CAWSVESGNQPQHF. The CDR3 region has the DNA TGTGCCTGGAGTGTAGAGAGCGGCAATCAGCCCCAGCATTTT. Looking up the rest from reference TRBV30 and TRBJ1-5 gives the full variable domain: SQTIHQWPATLVQPVGSPLSLECTVEGTSNPNLYWYRQAAGRGLQLLFYSVGIGQISSEVPQNLSASRPQDRQFILSSKKLLLSDSGFYLCAWSVESGNQPQHFGDGTRLSIL.

The CDR3 DNA is TGTGCCAGCAGTGAAGGCGGGGGGGATACGCAGTATTTT. Translation: CASSEGGGDTQYF. The chain employs TRBV2 and TRBJ2-3, with 8 positions matching TRBD2. The CDR3 is 13 residues long. The junction had 0 bases not matched to a gene; V was cut back by 1 base and J by 6 bases. The V gene's germline CDR1 is SNHLY and CDR2 FYNNEI.

V and J are TRBV2 and TRBJ1-6; a weak D match, TRBD1 (5 bases). The CDR3 contains 15 residues. The germline CDR1 and CDR2 sequences are SNHLY and FYNNEI. V dropped 7 bases and J dropped 7 bases, with 17 bases sitting between them. CDR3 nucleotide sequence: TGTGCCAGCACCCTAGTCAGGGCAGAGAATTCACCCCTCCACTTT. Its protein is CASTLVRAENSPLHF. Full variable domain (outside the CDR3, taken from reference TRBV2 and TRBJ1-6): EPEVTQTPSHQVTQMGQEVILRCVPISNHLYFYWYRQILGQKVEFLVSFYNNEISEKSEIFDDQFSVERPDGSNFTLKIRSTKLEDSAMYFCASTLVRAENSPLHFGNGTRLTVT.

This rearrangement joins TRBV7-2 to TRBJ1-2, with D unclear. Trimming left V 1 base short and J 2 bases short, with 11 bases between. The germline gives CDR1 SGHTA, CDR2 FQGNSA. This CDR3 has 15 amino acids. The CDR3 DNA reads as TGTGCCAGCAGCTTAGACAGCTCCCCGAACTATGGCTACACCTTC. Translating it yields CASSLDSSPNYGYTF.

This chain joins TRBV5-5 and TRBJ2-7, with 8 bases aligning to TRBD1. Germline V lookup: CDR1 SGHKS, CDR2 YYEKEE (reference sequence). J was trimmed by 0 bases and V by 3 bases; bases with no gene match: 5. The CDR3 is made up of 15 amino acids. The CDR3 reads CASSSKTGDSYEQYF. In nucleotides, the CDR3 is TGTGCCAGCAGCTCTAAGACAGGGGACTCCTACGAGCAGTACTTC.

This clone occurred a few times. The chain employs TRBV7-8 and TRBJ1-5, with 8 bases that match TRBD1. This CDR3 is built from 14 residues. Germline V gives CDR1 SGHVS, CDR2 FQNEAQ. V lost 6 bases and J lost 7; bases outside the gene matches: 8. Written as DNA, the CDR3 is TGTGCCAGCAGGGAAGGACAGGGAGAGCAGCCCCAGCATTTT. Its protein product is CASREGQGEQPQHF.

The table lists this clone with a count of one. The chain has TRBV5-6 and TRBJ1-1; 8 positions match TRBD1. This CDR3 spans 15 amino acids. Trimming at V came to 4 bases and at J to 3 bases, leaving 8 bases not matched to a gene. CDR1 SGHDT and CDR2 YYEEEE come from the germline V gene. The CDR3 reads CASSVYRGDDTEAFF. The CDR3 DNA is TGTGCCAGCAGCGTATACAGGGGGGATGACACTGAAGCTTTCTTT.

This CDR3 reads CASSPPLHTEAFF. Written as DNA, the CDR3 is TGTGCCAGCAGTCCCCCTCTACACACTGAAGCTTTCTTT. The chain links TRBV28 to TRBJ1-1; no clear D. Germline V gene lookup returns CDR1 MDHEN and CDR2 SYDVKM. The CDR3 is 13 amino acids. The germline V and J ends were trimmed by 5 bases and 3 bases, with 10 bases remaining between them.